The 4 T cell receptor beta chains below were found in one sample sequenced in a study of identical twins. Each CDR3 protein gets one entry after TCRdb re-called the 5' RACE reads with MiXCR. The profile shows around 1.7 million distinct CDR3 sequences, about 32% of them singletons. Specimen: cord blood. The receptors here all came from a newborn girl in good health.

This clonotype was picked up a small number of times. The chain joins TRBV7-2 to TRBJ2-5; D perhaps matches TRBD2 (5 bases). The CDR3 is made up of 16 amino acids. Between the trimmed V and J ends, which lost 2 bases and 3 bases, there was a span of 16 bases. Germline V gives CDR1 SGHTA, CDR2 FQGNSA. CDR3 sequence: CASSLYVSGMKETQYF. CDR3 nucleotide sequence: TGTGCCAGCAGCTTATACGTCTCGGGAATGAAAGAGACCCAGTACTTC. The full variable domain, with the rest looked up from reference TRBV7-2 and TRBJ2-5, is GAGVSQSPSNKVTEKGKDVELRCDPISGHTALYWYRQSLGQGLEFLIYFQGNSAPDKSGLPSDRFSAERTGGSVSTLTIQRTQQEDSAVYLCASSLYVSGMKETQYFGPGTRLLVL.

This clonotype was seen a handful of times. The chain employs TRBV12-3 or TRBV12-4 and TRBJ2-1; 7 nucleotides match TRBD1. This CDR3 region has 17 residues. V lost 1 base, J lost 4 bases, and 10 bases stayed unmatched. The chain's CDR3 is CASSLGTGGETYNEQFF. The CDR3 bases are TGTGCCAGCAGTTTAGGGACAGGAGGTGAGACATACAATGAGCAGTTCTTC.

The table lists this clonotype with a few counts. The V call is TRBV6-1, the J call TRBJ2-7; the D gene is possibly TRBD2 (6 bases). The CDR3 is 14 residues long. CDR1 is MNHNS, CDR2 SASEGT, per germline. Trimming stripped 3 bases from V and 4 bases from J, with 13 bases between. Written as DNA, the CDR3 is TGTGCCAGCAGTGAGGCAGGGAGGCTATACGAGCAGTACTTC. It translates to CASSEAGRLYEQYF.

This clonotype came up a few times. The chain is built from TRBV27 and TRBJ2-2, with 10 positions matching TRBD2. The V gene's germline CDR1 is MNHEY and CDR2 SMNVEV (reference sequence). V lost 2 bases, J lost 4 bases, and 7 bases stayed unmatched. The length of the CDR3 is 17 residues. The DNA for the CDR3 is TGTGCCAGCAGTTTACGGGGACGACTAGCGGGCACCGGGGAGCTGTTTTTT. Its protein is CASSLRGRLAGTGELFF.